This T cell receptor beta chain was retrieved from a study of CD8+ T cells in alopecia areata. Whole-study context: Patients in the study were on tofacitinib for 6 to 18 months, then off it for 6 months.

Extracted from the samples, RNA was reverse transcribed into cDNA to serve as the sequencing template. Repertoires were generated with immunoSEQ multiplex PCR, while TCRdb's copy carries only in-frame clones and drops some. The sample lists 150,000 or so clones; about 60% were seen once. General observations from the study: Affected lesional scalp, above all in alopecia totalis/universalis, was more clonal than normal scalp. Scalp repertoires also include resident alphabeta T cells from normal skin.

About this clone: Antigen unknown.

Sampling of alopecia areata patients yielded lesional scalp punch biopsies as well as peripheral blood. This sequence was found in a human donor with alopecia areata. The source material was CD4+ T cells sorted from blood, sampled at week 0.

CDR3 in amino acids: CAWSVRLAGGREQYF. The CDR3 DNA follows: TGTGCCTGGAGTGTACGGCTAGCGGGGGGGCGAGAGCAGTACTTC. This rearrangement joins TRBV30 to TRBJ2-7; 12 bases fit TRBD2. Germline V gene data show CDR1 as GTSNPN and CDR2 as SVGIG (reference sequence). V shed 0 bases, J shed 7 bases, and the junction held 7 bases outside the gene matches. The CDR3 length is 15 residues.